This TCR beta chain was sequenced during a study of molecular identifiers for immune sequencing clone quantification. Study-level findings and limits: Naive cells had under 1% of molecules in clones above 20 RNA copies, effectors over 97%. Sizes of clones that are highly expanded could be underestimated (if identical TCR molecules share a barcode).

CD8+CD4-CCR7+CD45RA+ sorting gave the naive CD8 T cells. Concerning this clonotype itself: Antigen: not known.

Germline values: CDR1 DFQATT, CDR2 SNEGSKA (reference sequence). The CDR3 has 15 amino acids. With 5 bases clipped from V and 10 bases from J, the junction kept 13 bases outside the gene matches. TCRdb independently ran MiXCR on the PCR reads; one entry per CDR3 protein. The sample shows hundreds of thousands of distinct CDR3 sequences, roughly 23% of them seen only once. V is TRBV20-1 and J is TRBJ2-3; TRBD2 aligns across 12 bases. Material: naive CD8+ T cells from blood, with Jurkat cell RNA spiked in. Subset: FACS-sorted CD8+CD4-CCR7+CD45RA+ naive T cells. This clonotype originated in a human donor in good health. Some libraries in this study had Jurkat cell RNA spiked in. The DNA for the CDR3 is TGCAGTGCTCCCGATGGACTAGCGGGATCGGATGCGCAGTATTTT. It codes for CSAPDGLAGSDAQYF.